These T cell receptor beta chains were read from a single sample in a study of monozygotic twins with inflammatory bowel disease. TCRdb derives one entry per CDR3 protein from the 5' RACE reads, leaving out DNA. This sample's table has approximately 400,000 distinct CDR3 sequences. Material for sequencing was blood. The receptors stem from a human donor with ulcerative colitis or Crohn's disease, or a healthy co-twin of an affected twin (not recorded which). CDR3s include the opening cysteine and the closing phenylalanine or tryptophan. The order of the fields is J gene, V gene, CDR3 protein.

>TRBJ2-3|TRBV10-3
CAISESGEEYTQYF
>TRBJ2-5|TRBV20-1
CSARDAVLGTQYF
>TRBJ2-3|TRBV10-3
CAISELITRRSTDTQYF
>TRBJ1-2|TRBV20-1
CSARDNYGYTF
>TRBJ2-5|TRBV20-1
CSAAGLAYPQETQYF
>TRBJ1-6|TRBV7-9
CASSPAGRRNSPLHF
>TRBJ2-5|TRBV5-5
CASSPAGLYETQYF
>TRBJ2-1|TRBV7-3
CASSDGQGGSYNEQFF
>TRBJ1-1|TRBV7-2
CASSYLRGQGNPEAFF
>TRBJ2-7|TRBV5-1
CASSRGTPNYEQYF
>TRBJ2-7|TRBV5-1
CASSWGQGPDEQYF
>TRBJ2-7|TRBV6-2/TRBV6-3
CASSYSGTSGEQYF
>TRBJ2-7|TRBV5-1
CASSSASGGAAYEQYF
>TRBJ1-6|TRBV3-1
CASEGALLGSPLHF
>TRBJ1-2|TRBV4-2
CASSQERNSLHGYTF
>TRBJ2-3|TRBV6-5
CASSYRFGGARGTDTQYF
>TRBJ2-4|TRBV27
CASSLSSRAKNIQYF
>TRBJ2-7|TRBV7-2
CASSPGAGAYEQYF
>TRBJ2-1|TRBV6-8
CASTLGVAGGYYNEQFF
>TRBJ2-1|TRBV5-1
CASSMGQANEQFF
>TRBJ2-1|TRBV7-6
CASSFNGDIYNEQFF
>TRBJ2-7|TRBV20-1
CSARRVAGADYEQYF
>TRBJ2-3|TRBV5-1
CASSPGPQAGDTQYF
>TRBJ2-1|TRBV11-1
CASSLLAGGGSSYNEQFF
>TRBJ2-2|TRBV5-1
CASRFDTGELFF
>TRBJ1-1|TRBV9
CASSVAGDRYTEAFF
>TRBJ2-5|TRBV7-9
CASSLGRGGGETQYF
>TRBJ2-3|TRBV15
CATSISDTQYF
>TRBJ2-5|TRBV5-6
CASRTRLAGAPYQETQYF
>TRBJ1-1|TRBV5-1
CASRIQGPSTEAFF
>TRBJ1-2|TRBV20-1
CSAPLGTGVGGYTF
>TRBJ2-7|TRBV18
CASPPSGEQYF